These 11 T cell receptor beta chains originate from one sample sequenced in a study of somatic mutations in cytotoxic T cells in rheumatoid arthritis. The data were produced by immunoSEQ multiplex PCR, yet TCRdb's version contains in-frame clones alone and is incomplete. The sample includes about 16,000 clones, 78% of them seen just once. The sequenced sample was CD8+ T cells sorted from blood. These receptors were taken from an adult with rheumatoid arthritis.

The genes are TRBV9 and TRBJ2-5; the D gene is possibly TRBD2 (6 bases). Trimming pared 0 bases from V and 5 bases from J, leaving 17 bases between. This CDR3 spans 16 amino acids. Germline V gene data show CDR1 as SGDLS and CDR2 as YYNGEE. CDR3 coding DNA: TGTGCCAGCAGCGTAGCCGCAGGACTACCCAGGGAGACCCAGTACTTC. Translation gives CASSVAAGLPRETQYF.

CDR3 nucleotide sequence: TGTGCCAGCAGAGGACTAGCGGGGTTCGATGAGCAGTTCTTC. Its translation: CASRGLAGFDEQFF. The chain joins TRBV2 to TRBJ2-1, with TRBD2 identical over 12 bases. Unmatched junction bases numbered 5, after V lost 6 bases and J lost 8 bases. Germline V gene data show CDR1 as SNHLY and CDR2 as FYNNEI. The CDR3 totals 14 residues.

V and J are TRBV4-1 and TRBJ1-6; maybe TRBD1 (6 bases). V was trimmed by 1 base and J by 3 bases, leaving 13 bases between them. Looked up from germline, CDR1 is MGHRA and CDR2 is YSYEKL. The length of the CDR3 is 17 residues. The CDR3 here is CASSQAIPGDYNSPLHF. For the CDR3, the DNA is TGCGCCAGCAGCCAAGCTATCCCAGGGGACTATAATTCACCCCTCCACTTT.

The V gene is TRBV11-2, the J gene TRBJ1-1; D ambiguous. The CDR3 is 14 amino acids. CDR1 SGHAT and CDR2 FQNNGV come from the germline V gene. The V end was cut by 3 bases, the J end by 0 bases, with 8 bases between. Here the CDR3 reads CASSFTAMNTEAFF. CDR3 coding DNA: TGTGCCAGCAGCTTTACAGCCATGAACACTGAAGCTTTCTTT.

This CDR3 is CAWSTDSGVTDTQYF. In DNA form, the CDR3 reads TGTGCCTGGAGTACGGACAGCGGAGTCACAGATACGCAGTATTTT. The chain couples TRBV30 to TRBJ2-3; D may be TRBD1 (6 bases). Trimming took off 2 bases at V and 2 bases at J, with 14 bases between the two ends. CDR1 and CDR2 from the germline V gene are GTSNPN and SVGIG (reference sequence). The CDR3 length is 15 residues.

The chain carries TRBV6-1 and TRBJ1-5; D gene ambiguous. Trimming shortened V by 9 bases and J by 7 bases, and 13 bases separated the two germline ends. The CDR3 sequence is 12 residues long. Germline V gene data show CDR1 as MNHNS and CDR2 as SASEGT. CDR3 sequence reads: CASTQSGQPQHF. CDR3 sequence (DNA): TGTGCCAGTACGCAGTCCGGCCAGCCCCAGCATTTT.

The chain couples TRBV11-2 to TRBJ1-2, with D possibly matching TRBD1 (6 bases). The CDR3 spans 15 residues. V lost 7 bases, J lost 5 bases, and 20 bases lay in between. The germline V gene has CDR1 SGHAT and CDR2 FQNNGV. CDR3 bases: TGTGCCAGCACCGTATCCCCGGGACATTATTATGGCTACACCTTC. It translates to CASTVSPGHYYGYTF.

Only a few counts were recorded for this clone. This sequence joins TRBV21-1 and TRBJ2-2; the D call of TRBD1 is as the table states it, not checked on the DNA. TRBV21-1 is a pseudogene segment. This CDR3 region has 17 residues. CDR3 DNA: TGTGCCAGCAGCAAAGGTGTGACAGGGCGGACGTACGGGGAGCTGTTTTTT. It translates to CASSKGVTGRTYGELFF.

The gene calls are TRBV7-9 and TRBJ1-5; D remains ambiguous. Trimming left V 2 bases short and J 4 bases short, with 0 bases between. Germline-derived CDR1 and CDR2 are SEHNR and FQNEAQ (reference sequence). The CDR3 is 11 residues long. This chain's CDR3 is CASSLNQPQHF. The CDR3 DNA reads as TGTGCCAGCAGCTTAAATCAGCCCCAGCATTTT. The complete variable domain, with remaining parts taken from reference TRBV7-9 and TRBJ1-5, reads DTGVSQNPRHKITKRGQNVTFRCDPISEHNRLYWYRQTLGQGPEFLTYFQNEAQLEKSRLLSDRFSAERPKGSFSTLEIQRTEQGDSAMYLCASSLNQPQHFGDGTRLSIL.

CDR3 loop: CASSWVGETQYF. The CDR3 nucleotides are TGTGCCAGCAGCTGGGTTGGGGAGACCCAGTACTTC. The rearrangement links TRBV7-9 to TRBJ2-5; D not certain. This CDR3 is 12 amino acids long. The ends were cut back, 4 bases at V and 5 bases at J, with 8 bases in the middle. Germline-derived CDR1 and CDR2 are SEHNR and FQNEAQ (reference sequence).

J is TRBJ2-4 and V is TRBV7-9; 7 bases align to TRBD1. Germline CDR1 SEHNR, CDR2 FQNEAQ (reference sequence). This CDR3 comprises 17 residues. Unmatched junction bases numbered 10, after V lost 5 bases and J lost 0 bases. This chain's CDR3 is CASSQMDRSLAKNIQYF. The DNA for the CDR3 is TGTGCCAGCAGCCAAATGGACAGGTCCTTAGCCAAAAACATTCAGTACTTC.